This T cell receptor (beta chain) is from a study of blood T cell repertoires in COVID-19. Turning to the study itself: Whether acute or convalescent, the COVID-19 samples came from the United States, Italy and Spain.

Looked up from germline, CDR1 is SGHTA and CDR2 is FQGTGA. The CDR3 is 15 amino acids. The V end was cut by 5 bases, the J end by 12 bases, with 23 bases between. Self-reported history from a screening survey and questionnaire set each donor's cohort. This clone was seen ten or more times. As originally analysed: Estimation of nucleated cell counts was performed using reference gene primer amplification. The repertoire was sequenced with immunoSEQ multiplex PCR; TCRdb's copy has only in-frame clones and lacks some. From that table come the V and J calls and clone size; the DNA was used to work out D and trimming. The sample holds 150,000 to 200,000 clones, 75% to 90% seen once.

The receptor was derived from a woman aged 40-49 years with acute COVID-19. The chain is built from TRBV7-3 and TRBJ2-1; weak D call: TRBD2 (6 bases). The sequenced sample consisted of PBMCs or T cells enriched from blood (not recorded which). Here the CDR3 reads CASSLGRLVMEAQFF. In DNA form, the CDR3 reads TGTGCCAGCAGCCTTGGCCGACTAGTCATGGAGGCGCAGTTCTTC.